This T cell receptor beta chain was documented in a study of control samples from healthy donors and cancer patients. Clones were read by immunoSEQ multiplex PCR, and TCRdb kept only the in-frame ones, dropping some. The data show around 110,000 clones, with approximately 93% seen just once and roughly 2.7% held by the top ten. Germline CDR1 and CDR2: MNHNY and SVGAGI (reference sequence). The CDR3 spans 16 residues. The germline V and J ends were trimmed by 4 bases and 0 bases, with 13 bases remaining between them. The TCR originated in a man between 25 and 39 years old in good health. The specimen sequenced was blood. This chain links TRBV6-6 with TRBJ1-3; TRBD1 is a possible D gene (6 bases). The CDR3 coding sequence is TGTGCCAGCAGTTTGGCAGGGGCCTACTCTGGAAACACCATATATTTT. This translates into CASSLAGAYSGNTIYF.